This T cell receptor (beta chain) comes out of a study of fetal regulatory T cell absence and autoimmunity. Study-wide points: The oligoclonal enrichment was interpreted as supporting antigen-driven pancreatic autoimmunity before birth in IPEX syndrome.

Measured with immunoSEQ multiplex PCR; TCRdb has only the in-frame clones, and not every one. Of about 95,000 clones listed, about three quarters are singletons. As to this clone: What it binds is not known.

CDR3 length: 15 amino acids. The V gene end was trimmed by 5 bases and the J gene end by 3 bases; junction bases not matched to a gene: 4. Looked up from germline, CDR1 is LNHDA and CDR2 is SQIVND (reference sequence). Sequencing was done on a sample of pancreas tissue. The chain uses TRBV19 and TRBJ2-1, with TRBD2 matching over 10 bases. The sequence was collected from a male donor with IPEX syndrome. For the CDR3, the DNA is TGTGCCAGTAGTGCCCGACTAGCGGGCTACAATGAGCAGTTCTTC. Translating gives CASSARLAGYNEQFF. Full variable domain (missing parts from reference TRBV19 and TRBJ2-1): DGGITQSPKYLFRKEGQNVTLSCEQNLNHDAMYWYRQDPGQGLRLIYYSQIVNDFQKGDIAEGYSVSREKKESFPLTVTSAQKNPTAFYLCASSARLAGYNEQFFGPGTRLTVL.